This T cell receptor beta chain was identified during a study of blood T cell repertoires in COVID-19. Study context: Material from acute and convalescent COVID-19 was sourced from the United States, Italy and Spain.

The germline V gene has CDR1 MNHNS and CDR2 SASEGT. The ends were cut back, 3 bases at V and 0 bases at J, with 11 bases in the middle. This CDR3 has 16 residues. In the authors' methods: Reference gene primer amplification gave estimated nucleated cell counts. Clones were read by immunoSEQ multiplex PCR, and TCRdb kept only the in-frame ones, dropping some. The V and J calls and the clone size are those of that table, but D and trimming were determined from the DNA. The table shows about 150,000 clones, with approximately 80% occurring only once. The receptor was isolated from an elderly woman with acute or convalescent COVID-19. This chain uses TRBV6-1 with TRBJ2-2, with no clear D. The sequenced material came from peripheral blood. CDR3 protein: CASSERRVANTGELFF. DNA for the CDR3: TGTGCCAGCAGTGAGAGGAGAGTCGCGAACACCGGGGAGCTGTTTTTT.